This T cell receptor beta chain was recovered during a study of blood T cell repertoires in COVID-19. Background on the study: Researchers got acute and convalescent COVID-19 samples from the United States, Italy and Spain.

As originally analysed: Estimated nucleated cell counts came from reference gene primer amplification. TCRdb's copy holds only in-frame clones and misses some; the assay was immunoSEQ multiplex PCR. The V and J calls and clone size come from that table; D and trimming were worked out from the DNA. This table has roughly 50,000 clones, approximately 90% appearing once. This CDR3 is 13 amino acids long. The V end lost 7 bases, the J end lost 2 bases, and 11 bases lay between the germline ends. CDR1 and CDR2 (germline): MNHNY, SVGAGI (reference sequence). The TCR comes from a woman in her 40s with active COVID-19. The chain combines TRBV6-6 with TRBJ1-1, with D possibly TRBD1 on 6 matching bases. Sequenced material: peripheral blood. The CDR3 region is CASTLQGNTEAFF. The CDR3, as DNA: TGTGCCAGCACCCTACAGGGAAACACTGAAGCTTTCTTT.